What follows describes a single T cell receptor (beta chain). The sample is drawn from a study of blood T cell repertoires in COVID-19. The assay was immunoSEQ multiplex PCR, and TCRdb's table has in-frame clones only and misses some. This table has 150,000 to 200,000 clones, approximately 88% appearing once. Self-reported history from a screening survey and questionnaire set each donor's cohort. CDR3 length equals 16 residues. Germline V lookup: CDR1 SGDLS, CDR2 YYNGEE. Trimming removed 2 bases from V and 3 bases from J; junction bases left unmatched: 7. The sequenced sample was PBMCs or T cells enriched from blood (not recorded which). This sequence was found in a man between 65 and 85 years old who had been exposed to COVID-19. The V and J genes are TRBV9 and TRBJ1-4; the match to TRBD1 covers 7 bases. CDR3 in amino acids: CASSVGPTGPNEKLFF. In DNA, the CDR3 is TGTGCCAGCAGCGTCGGACCGACAGGGCCTAATGAAAAACTGTTTTTT.